The entry that follows covers one T cell receptor beta chain sequence. The antigen remains unidentified. Looked up from germline, CDR1 is MNHEY and CDR2 is SMNVEV (reference sequence). Trimming shortened V by 5 bases and J by 5 bases, and 18 bases separated the two germline ends. This CDR3 spans 15 amino acids. The data stem from a study of vaccination and CD4 T cells after COVID-19. Study-wide results and caveats: Median reactive clonotypes, those recognizing SARS-CoV-2, rose from about 20 to 38, not significantly.

Stated treatment: roughly 11-day PBMC culture with coronavirus spike peptide pools or control peptides (ViraFEST assay). The Oncomine TCR Beta short-read assay sequenced DNA from cultured CD4+ T cells. TCRdb called the PCR reads again in MiXCR, with one record for every CDR3 protein. Among around 9,000 distinct CDR3 sequences, 50% to 60% were seen once, and the ten largest hold approximately 7.6%. The sample was CD4+ T cells from blood, cultured in vitro. The chain links TRBV27 to TRBJ2-5; D possibly corresponds to TRBD2 (5 bases). This clonotype was obtained from a human donor who had recovered from COVID-19. DNA of the CDR3: TGTGCCAGCAGTCCACTAAGCGGACTGATCGAGACCCAGTACTTC. This encodes CASSPLSGLIETQYF.